This T cell receptor (beta chain) was documented in a study of identical twins. Findings of the study overall: Abundant beta clonotypes from cord blood bore fewer insertions; memory repertoires lacked this pattern. Partly confounded zero-insertion analyses could result from invariant MAIT and iNKT cells.

As regards this clonotype: Its specificity is unknown.

CDR1 is ENHRY, CDR2 SYGVKD, per germline. V was pared by 10 bases and J by 0 bases, with 5 bases of the junction left unmatched. This CDR3 spans 14 amino acids. MiXCR, applied by TCRdb to the 5' RACE reads, yields one record per CDR3 protein. There are around 370,000 distinct CDR3 sequences in the sample; about 9% occur only once, and 8% to 9.5% lies in the top ten. This clonotype was obtained from a woman in her fifties or sixties in good health. This chain uses TRBV10-3 with TRBJ2-1, with 8 nucleotides matching TRBD2. The material sequenced was naive T cells sorted from blood. CDR3: CATLREGSYNEQFF. CDR3 nucleotide sequence: TGTGCCACCCTCCGGGAGGGCTCCTACAATGAGCAGTTCTTC.